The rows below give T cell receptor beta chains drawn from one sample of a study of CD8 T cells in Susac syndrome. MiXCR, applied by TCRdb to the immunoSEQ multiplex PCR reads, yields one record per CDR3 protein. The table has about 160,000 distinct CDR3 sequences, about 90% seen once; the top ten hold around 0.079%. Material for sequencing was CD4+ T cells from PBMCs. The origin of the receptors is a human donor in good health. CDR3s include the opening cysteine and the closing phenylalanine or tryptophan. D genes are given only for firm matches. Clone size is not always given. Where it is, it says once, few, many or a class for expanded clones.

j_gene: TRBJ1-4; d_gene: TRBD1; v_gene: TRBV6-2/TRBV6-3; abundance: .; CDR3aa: CASSPGTGAFTNEKLFF; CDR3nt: TGTGCCAGCAGTCCCGGGACAGGGGCATTCACTAATGAAAAACTGTTTTTT
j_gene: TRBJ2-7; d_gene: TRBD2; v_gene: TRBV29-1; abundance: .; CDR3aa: CSARGVAGGLYEQYF; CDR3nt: TGCAGCGCGAGGGGAGTAGCGGGGGGGCTCTACGAGCAGTACTTC
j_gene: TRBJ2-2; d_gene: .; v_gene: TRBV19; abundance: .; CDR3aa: CASSILRLAGNTGELFF; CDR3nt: TGTGCCAGTAGTATTCTCCGGCTAGCAGGGAACACCGGGGAGCTGTTTTTT
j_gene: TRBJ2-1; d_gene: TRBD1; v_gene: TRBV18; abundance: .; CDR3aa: CASSPGTGGFNEQFF; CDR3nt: TGTGCCAGCTCGCCCGGGACAGGGGGCTTCAATGAGCAGTTCTTC
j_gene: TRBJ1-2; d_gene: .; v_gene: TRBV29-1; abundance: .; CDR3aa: CSVGLAGDNGYTF; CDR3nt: TGCAGCGTCGGCCTGGCAGGGGACAATGGCTACACCTTC
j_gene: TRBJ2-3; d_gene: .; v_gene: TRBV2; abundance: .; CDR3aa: CASEGETDTQYF; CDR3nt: TGTGCCAGCGAAGGGGAGACAGATACGCAGTATTTT
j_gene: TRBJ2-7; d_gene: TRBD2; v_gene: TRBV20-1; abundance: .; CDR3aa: CSAPSGVSYEQYF; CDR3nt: TGCAGTGCGCCTAGCGGGGTATCCTACGAGCAGTACTTC
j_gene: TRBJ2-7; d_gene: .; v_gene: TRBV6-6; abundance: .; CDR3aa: CASSPGGYEQYF; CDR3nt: TGTGCCAGCAGCCCCGGGGGCTACGAGCAGTACTTC
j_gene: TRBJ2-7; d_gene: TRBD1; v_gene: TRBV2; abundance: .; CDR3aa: CASKETGYSYEQYF; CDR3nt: TGTGCCAGCAAGGAGACAGGGTATAGCTACGAGCAGTACTTC
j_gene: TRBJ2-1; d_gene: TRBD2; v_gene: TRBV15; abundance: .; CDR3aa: CATSRDVGLAGRDEQFF; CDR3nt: TGTGCCACCAGCAGAGATGTGGGACTAGCGGGCCGCGATGAGCAGTTCTTC
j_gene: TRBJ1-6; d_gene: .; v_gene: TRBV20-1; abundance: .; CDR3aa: CSARDSESSYNSPLHF; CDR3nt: TGCAGTGCTAGAGATTCGGAGAGCTCCTATAATTCACCCCTCCACTTT
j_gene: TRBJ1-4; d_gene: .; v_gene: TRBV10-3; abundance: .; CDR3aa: CAISAGRENEKLFF; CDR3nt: TGTGCCATCAGTGCAGGGAGGGAGAATGAAAAACTGTTTTTT
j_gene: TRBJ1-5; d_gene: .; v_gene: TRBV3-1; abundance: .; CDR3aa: CASSPPGGNQPQHF; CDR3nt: TGTGCCAGCAGCCCCCCTGGGGGCAATCAGCCCCAGCATTTT
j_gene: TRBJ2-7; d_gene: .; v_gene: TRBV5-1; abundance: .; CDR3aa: CASSLARGGGRFEQYF; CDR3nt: TGCGCCAGCAGCTTGGCTCGGGGAGGGGGCAGGTTCGAGCAGTACTTC
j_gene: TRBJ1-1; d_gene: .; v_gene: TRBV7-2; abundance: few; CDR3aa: CASSLVKAGDTEAFF; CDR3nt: TGTGCCAGCAGCTTGGTAAAGGCCGGAGACACTGAAGCTTTCTTT
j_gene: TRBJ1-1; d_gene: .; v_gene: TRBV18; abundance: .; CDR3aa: CASSPVGEGGTEAFF; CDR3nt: TGTGCCAGCTCACCAGTAGGGGAAGGGGGGACTGAAGCTTTCTTT
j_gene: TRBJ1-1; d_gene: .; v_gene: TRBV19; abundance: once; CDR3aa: CASSISGHFEAFF; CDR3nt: TGTGCCAGTAGTATATCCGGACACTTTGAAGCTTTCTTT
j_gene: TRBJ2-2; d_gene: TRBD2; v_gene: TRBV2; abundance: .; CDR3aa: CASRRLAGTTGELFF; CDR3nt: TGTGCCAGCAGGAGGCTAGCGGGGACAACCGGGGAGCTGTTTTTT
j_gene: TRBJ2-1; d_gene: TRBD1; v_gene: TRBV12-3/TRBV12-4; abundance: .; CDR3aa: CASSGQGANEQFF; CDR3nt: TGTGCCAGCAGCGGACAGGGGGCAAATGAGCAGTTCTTC
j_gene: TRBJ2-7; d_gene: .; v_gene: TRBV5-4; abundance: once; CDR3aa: CASSFPGGTVSSYEQYF; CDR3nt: TGTGCCAGCAGTTTCCCCGGGGGGACAGTGAGCTCCTACGAGCAGTACTTC
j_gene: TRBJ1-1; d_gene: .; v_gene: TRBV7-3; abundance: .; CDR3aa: CASSLHPNTEAFF; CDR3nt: TGTGCCAGCAGCTTACACCCTAACACTGAAGCTTTCTTT
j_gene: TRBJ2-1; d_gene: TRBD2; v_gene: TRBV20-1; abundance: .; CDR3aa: CSARPQDLKALAGPSYNEQFF; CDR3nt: TGCAGTGCTAGACCGCAGGACCTCAAGGCACTAGCGGGCCCTTCCTACAATGAGCAGTTCTTC
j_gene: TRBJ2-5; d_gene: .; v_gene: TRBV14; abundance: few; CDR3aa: CASGQETQYF; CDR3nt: TGTGCCAGCGGACAAGAGACCCAGTACTTC
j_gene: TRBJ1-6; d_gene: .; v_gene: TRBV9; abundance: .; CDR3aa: CASSVGSTSSYNSPLHF; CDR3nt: TGTGCCAGCAGCGTGGGCAGCACGAGCTCCTATAATTCACCCCTCCACTTT
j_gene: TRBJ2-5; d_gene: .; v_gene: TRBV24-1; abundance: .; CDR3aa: CATSDPGHTGRETQYF; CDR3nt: TGTGCCACCAGTGACCCGGGACACACTGGGCGGGAGACCCAGTACTTC
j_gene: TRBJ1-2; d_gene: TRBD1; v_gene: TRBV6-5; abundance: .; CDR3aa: CASSYSRGEYYGYTF; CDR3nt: TGTGCCAGCAGTTACTCCAGGGGGGAATACTATGGCTACACCTTC
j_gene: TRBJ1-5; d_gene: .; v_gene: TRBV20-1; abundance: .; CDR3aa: CSATTDPWSNQPQHF; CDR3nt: TGCAGTGCTACTACCGATCCCTGGAGCAATCAGCCCCAGCATTTT
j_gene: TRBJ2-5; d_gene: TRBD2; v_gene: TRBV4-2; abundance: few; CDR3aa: CASSRGRGQETQYF; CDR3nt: TGTGCCAGCAGCCGAGGGCGGGGGCAAGAGACCCAGTACTTC
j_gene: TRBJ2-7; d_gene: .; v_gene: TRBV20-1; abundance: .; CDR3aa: CSASDRQGTFAGYF; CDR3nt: TGCAGTGCTAGTGATCGACAAGGGACATTCGCGGGGTACTTC
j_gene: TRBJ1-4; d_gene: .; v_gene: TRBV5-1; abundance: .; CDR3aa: CASSFGGGGEKLFF; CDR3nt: TGCGCCAGCAGCTTCGGAGGGGGGGGTGAAAAACTGTTTTTT
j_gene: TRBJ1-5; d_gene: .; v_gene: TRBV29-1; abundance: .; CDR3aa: CSVRGQDNQPQHF; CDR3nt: TGCAGCGTTAGGGGACAAGACAATCAGCCCCAGCATTTT
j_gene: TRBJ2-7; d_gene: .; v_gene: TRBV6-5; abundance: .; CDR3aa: CASSYSIGQSYEQYF; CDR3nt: TGTGCCAGCAGTTACTCGATTGGGCAGTCCTACGAGCAGTACTTC
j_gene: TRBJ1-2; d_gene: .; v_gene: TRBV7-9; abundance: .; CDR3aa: CASSLQGPYGYTF; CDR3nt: TGTGCCAGCAGCTTGCAGGGCCCGTATGGCTACACCTTC